One sample yielded the 26 T cell receptor beta chains listed below, sequenced in a study of cytomegalovirus exposure and HLA in healthy donors. Both 60 Vbeta primers and 13 Jbeta primers went into the PCR. The assay was immunoSEQ multiplex PCR, and TCRdb's table has in-frame clones only and misses some. The sample lists about 130,000 clones; 66% were seen once. Sequenced: PBMCs. These receptors were taken from a human donor in good health.

The V call is TRBV4-3, the J call TRBJ2-7, with 12 bases identical to TRBD1. CDR3 length: 15 residues. Germline CDR1 and CDR2: LGHNA and YSLEER. V was clipped by 1 base and J by 2 bases; unmatched bases: 0. The CDR3 is CASSQGDRGPYEQYF. CDR3 sequence (DNA): TGCGCCAGCAGCCAAGGGGACAGGGGGCCCTACGAGCAGTACTTC.

The chain is built from TRBV7-2 and TRBJ2-3; TRBD2 agrees at 7 bases. Germline V gives CDR1 SGHTA, CDR2 FQGNSA. The ends lost 0 bases at V and 6 bases at J; junction bases unmatched: 9. CDR3 length equals 16 residues. The CDR3 loop reads CASSLAGGTLQDTQYF. The CDR3 region has the DNA TGTGCCAGCAGCTTAGCGGGGGGGACTCTTCAGGATACGCAGTATTTT.

The chain uses TRBV19 and TRBJ2-5; 14 bases map to TRBD2. Trimming took 3 bases from V and 5 from J; bases not matched to a gene: 5. This CDR3 has 16 residues. Germline loops: CDR1 LNHDA, CDR2 SQIVND (reference sequence). The CDR3 loop reads CASSIGTSGRGETQYF. CDR3 nucleotide sequence: TGTGCCAGTAGTATCGGGACTAGCGGGAGAGGGGAGACCCAGTACTTC.

This clone was observed a handful of times. The CDR3 loop reads CASSSKRDTGELFF. In DNA form, the CDR3 reads TGTGCCAGCAGCTCGAAGCGGGACACCGGGGAGCTGTTTTTT. The V and J genes are TRBV11-3 and TRBJ2-2; tentatively, D is TRBD2 (6 bases). This CDR3 is 14 amino acids long. Germline loops: CDR1 SGHNT, CDR2 YENEEA. V dropped 4 bases and J dropped 3 bases, with 9 bases sitting between them.

The rearrangement uses TRBV9 and TRBJ1-1; tentative D call: TRBD1 (5 bases). Germline CDR1 reads SGDLS; CDR2 reads YYNGEE. V dropped 4 bases and J dropped 1 base, with 17 bases sitting between them. The CDR3 loop spans 16 amino acids. CDR3 sequence (DNA): TGTGCCAGCAGCCCACGTCCCGGGACTCAGAACACTGAAGCTTTCTTT. Protein sequence: CASSPRPGTQNTEAFF.

In this sample, this clone turned up a few times. The CDR3: CASSQSVPGRGLNEQYF. The CDR3 nucleotides are TGCGCCAGCAGTCAATCCGTCCCGGGCAGGGGGCTAAACGAGCAGTACTTC. The chain joins TRBV23-1 to TRBJ2-7; 8 bases are shared with TRBD1. TRBV23-1 is an open reading frame, and its role is uncertain. V lost 0 bases to trimming and J lost 5 bases; unmatched junction nucleotides: 12. The CDR3 covers 17 residues.

In its sample, this clone was seen a few times. V is TRBV27 and J is TRBJ2-7; 7 nucleotides line up with TRBD2. Germline V gene lookup returns CDR1 MNHEY and CDR2 SMNVEV (reference sequence). The ends lost 7 bases at V and 5 bases at J; junction bases unmatched: 11. The CDR3 extends over 14 amino acids. The CDR3 sequence: CASIPGGSVDEQYF. DNA for the CDR3: TGTGCCAGCATCCCCGGCGGGAGCGTAGACGAGCAGTACTTC.

The CDR3 reads CAAHRQRPSYEQYF. The CDR3 DNA sequence: TGTGCCGCCCACAGGCAGCGCCCATCCTACGAGCAGTACTTC. The rearrangement links TRBV21-1 to TRBJ2-7; TRBD1 is the table's D call, not checked against the DNA. TRBV21-1 is a pseudogene segment. The CDR3 contains 14 residues.

As DNA, the CDR3 is TGTGCCAGCAGTTACTCGGACAGGGGGGGTGGCTACACCTTC. Translation gives CASSYSDRGGGYTF. J is TRBJ1-2 and V is TRBV6-6; the match to TRBD1 covers 10 bases. V lost 0 bases, J lost 7 bases, and 2 bases stayed unmatched. This CDR3 comprises 14 residues. Germline CDR1 MNHNY, CDR2 SVGAGI (reference sequence).

Worth noting for this clone: Other DNA sequences in this sample translate to the same CDR3. The chain links TRBV2 to TRBJ2-2, with a weak D call TRBD1 (5 bases). The germline gives CDR1 SNHLY, CDR2 FYNNEI. The CDR3 length is 14 residues. Trimming took off 2 bases at V and 1 base at J, with 5 bases between the two ends. The CDR3 DNA reads as TGTGCCAGCAGTGAACAGGGGAACACCGGGGAGCTGTTTTTT. It yields the protein CASSEQGNTGELFF.

The chain is built from TRBV5-1 and TRBJ2-5; 8 bases line up with TRBD2. Germline V gene data show CDR1 as SGHRS and CDR2 as YFSETQ. J gave up 3 bases and V 4 bases, and 5 bases lay outside the gene matches. CDR3 length: 14 amino acids. The CDR3 protein is CASSTGTSKETQYF. The CDR3 nucleotides are TGCGCCAGCAGCACCGGGACTAGTAAAGAGACCCAGTACTTC.

As for this clone: The junction differs from germline at one of its ends, possibly a read error. V and J are TRBV7-6 and TRBJ2-3, with D possibly being TRBD2 (6 bases). The CDR3 sequence is 16 residues long. Looked up from germline, CDR1 is SGHVS and CDR2 is FNYEAQ. The CDR3 nucleotides are TGTGCCAGCAGATTAGAGGAGGGTGGACACACAGATACGCAGTATTTT. Protein product: CASRLEEGGHTDTQYF.

The table lists this clone with a count of one. This chain connects TRBV28 to TRBJ2-7, with D possibly TRBD1 on 6 matching bases. The V gene's germline CDR1 is MDHEN and CDR2 SYDVKM. Trimming stripped 5 bases from V and 0 bases from J, with 17 bases between. The CDR3 covers 16 residues. This chain's CDR3 is CASSGRRGPTSYEQYF. The CDR3, as DNA: TGTGCCAGCAGTGGACGCAGGGGCCCCACCTCCTACGAGCAGTACTTC.

V is TRBV7-8 and J is TRBJ1-2; a weak D match, TRBD1 (6 bases). CDR1 and CDR2 (germline): SGHVS, FQNEAQ. The V and J ends lost 0 bases and 3 bases respectively, with 14 bases between them. The CDR3 is 16 residues long. CDR3 DNA sequence: TGTGCCAGCAGCTTAGCGGAGGGGGGGCGATACTATGGCTACACCTTC. It is translated as CASSLAEGGRYYGYTF.

The chain couples TRBV7-3 to TRBJ1-5, with D perhaps matching TRBD1 (6 bases). Trimming removed 5 bases at V and 5 bases at J, with 10 bases between. Germline lookup yields CDR1 SGHTA and CDR2 FQGTGA. The CDR3 has 13 residues. CDR3 sequence reads: CASSEQGYQPQHF. CDR3 nucleotides: TGTGCCAGCAGCGAACAGGGTTATCAGCCCCAGCATTTT.

J is TRBJ2-5 and V is TRBV2; D unresolved. CDR3 size: 12 residues. The V end lost 7 bases, the J end lost 2 bases, and 8 bases lay between the germline ends. CDR1 is SNHLY, CDR2 FYNNEI, per germline. In nucleotides, the CDR3 is TGTGCCAGCATCAGGAAACAAGAGACCCAGTACTTC. It is translated as CASIRKQETQYF.

This chain links TRBV7-9 with TRBJ2-2, with TRBD2 identical over 12 bases. J lost 6 bases, V lost 5 bases, and 7 bases had no gene match. The germline V gene has CDR1 SEHNR and CDR2 FQNEAQ (reference sequence). The CDR3 is made up of 16 amino acids. The CDR3 nucleotides are TGTGCCAGCAGCCGAGAGACTAGCGGGAGTGCCGGGGAGCTGTTTTTT. Protein sequence: CASSRETSGSAGELFF.

This clone has a handful of counts. The chain links TRBV4-3 to TRBJ2-1, with 12 bases matching TRBD2. J lost 6 bases, V lost 0 bases, and 6 bases had no gene match. Germline loops: CDR1 LGHNA, CDR2 YSLEER. CDR3 size: 17 residues. CDR3 residues: CASSQELAGGIANEQFF. The CDR3 bases are TGCGCCAGCAGCCAAGAACTAGCGGGAGGAATCGCCAATGAGCAGTTCTTC.

The rearrangement links TRBV10-3 to TRBJ2-3; D might be TRBD1 (6 bases). The V end lost 7 bases, the J end lost 2 bases, and 13 bases lay between the germline ends. The CDR3 totals 14 residues. The germline V gene has CDR1 ENHRY and CDR2 SYGVKD. The CDR3 is CAITDPGATDTQYF. CDR3 coding DNA: TGTGCCATCACCGACCCAGGGGCCACAGATACGCAGTATTTT.

The J gene is TRBJ2-1, the V gene TRBV5-1; maybe TRBD2 (6 bases). Trimming left V 1 base short and J 9 bases short, with 14 bases between. The CDR3 is 14 residues long. Germline CDR1 and CDR2: SGHRS and YFSETQ. CDR3 nucleotide sequence: TGCGCCAGCAGCTTGACGGGACTGTCGGGTGAGCAGTTCTTC. Residues: CASSLTGLSGEQFF.

J is TRBJ2-7 and V is TRBV27; 8 bases are a match to TRBD1. CDR3 length: 12 amino acids. With 9 bases clipped from V and 4 bases from J, the junction kept 5 bases outside the gene matches. Germline values: CDR1 MNHEY, CDR2 SMNVEV (reference sequence). CDR3 protein: CASIGTGYEQYF. The CDR3 bases are TGTGCCAGTATCGGGACAGGTTACGAGCAGTACTTC.

The rearrangement links TRBV28 to TRBJ1-4; 7 positions match TRBD1. The length of the CDR3 is 16 residues. Looked up from germline, CDR1 is MDHEN and CDR2 is SYDVKM. The V segment lost 6 bases and the J segment 3 bases; nucleotides outside the gene matches: 10. The chain's CDR3 is CASSQDRSWANEKLFF. CDR3 nucleotides: TGTGCCAGCAGCCAGGACAGGTCATGGGCTAATGAAAAACTGTTTTTT.

V gene TRBV4-3 combines with J gene TRBJ2-3, with TRBD2 matching 9 bases. Germline-derived CDR1 and CDR2 are LGHNA and YSLEER. With 0 bases clipped from V and 3 bases from J, the junction kept 16 bases outside the gene matches. The CDR3 totals 20 residues. CDR3 in amino acids: CASSQDSYTSGPLPTDTQYF. The CDR3 DNA reads as TGCGCCAGCAGCCAAGATAGCTACACTAGCGGGCCCTTACCAACAGATACGCAGTATTTT.

This rearrangement joins TRBV10-3 to TRBJ2-7; weak D call: TRBD2 (6 bases). Germline CDR1 ENHRY, CDR2 SYGVKD. The CDR3 is made up of 14 amino acids. V was cut by 4 bases and J by 5 bases, with 15 bases left in between. This chain's CDR3 is CAISAGSGVHEQYF. The CDR3 DNA follows: TGTGCCATCAGTGCGGGCTCGGGGGTACACGAGCAGTACTTC.

The CDR3 reads CATDQGTTDTQYF. The CDR3 DNA follows: TGTGCCACCGACCAGGGGACCACAGATACGCAGTATTTT. The chain carries TRBV15 and TRBJ2-3; D is possibly TRBD1 (6 bases). The CDR3 spans 13 residues. The ends were cut back, 8 bases at V and 2 bases at J, with 11 bases in the middle. Per the germline V gene, CDR1 is LNHNV and CDR2 is YYDKDF (reference sequence).

This clone has more than one count but fewer than ten. V and J are TRBV9 and TRBJ2-7; 7 nucleotides match TRBD2. V shed 0 bases, J shed 0 bases, and the junction held 3 bases outside the gene matches. This CDR3 has 15 amino acids. Per the germline V gene, CDR1 is SGDLS and CDR2 is YYNGEE. The CDR3 DNA reads as TGTGCCAGCAGCGTAGGCGGGAGCGGCTCCTACGAGCAGTACTTC. It yields the protein CASSVGGSGSYEQYF.